A selection of T cell receptor beta chains follows, all from one sample in a study of shared clonotypes between healthy human individuals. Sequenced by immunoSEQ multiplex PCR; TCRdb stores in-frame clones only, minus some. The repertoire includes some 650,000 clones, less than 98% of them detected once, and around 0.06% sits in the top ten. Sequences were obtained from naive CD4+ T cells sorted from blood. These receptors originate from a woman aged 30 to 39 in good health. Each CDR3 is given with its conserved first and last residue. A D gene is named only where the DNA matches it firmly. Clone size is given for some rows only: seen once, a few or many times, or a class if the clone is expanded.

CDR3 DNA	CDR3 protein	J gene	D gene	V gene	clone size
TGTGCCAGCTCACCAATTTTCGAGGGGACCTCTGGGGCCAACGTCCTGACTTTC	CASSPIFEGTSGANVLTF	TRBJ2-6	.	TRBV18	once
TGTGCCAGCTCTCCGATGACAGGGCGGTATGGCTACACCTTC	CASSPMTGRYGYTF	TRBJ1-2	TRBD1	TRBV18	.
TGTGCCAGCAGCGTAGGGGTAGCGGGGTACACAGATACGCAGTATTTT	CASSVGVAGYTDTQYF	TRBJ2-3	TRBD2	TRBV9	.
TGTGCCAGCAGTTTATCGGGCGTTTGGCGTGAAAAACTGTTTTTT	CASSLSGVWREKLFF	TRBJ1-4	.	TRBV28	.
TGTGCCAGCAGCATAGGACTAGCCTGGACAGATACGCAGTATTTT	CASSIGLAWTDTQYF	TRBJ2-3	TRBD2	TRBV7-9	.
TGTGCCAGCAGCACCGGGACAGTAAACGAAAAACTGTTTTTT	CASSTGTVNEKLFF	TRBJ1-4	TRBD1	TRBV28	.
TGCGCCAGCAGCCAAGGGTGGGCCCGGGACCAAACTACCGAGCAGTACTTC	CASSQGWARDQTTEQYF	TRBJ2-7	.	TRBV4-1	.
TGTGCCAGCAGATCTGGGACAGATGGAAACACCATATATTTT	CASRSGTDGNTIYF	TRBJ1-3	TRBD1	TRBV2	.
TGTGCCAGTAGTTTCCTAGCGGGGAACACCGGGGAGCTGTTTTTT	CASSFLAGNTGELFF	TRBJ2-2	TRBD2	TRBV19	.
TGTGCCAGCAGAATGGGACTAGCGGGATACAATGAGCAGTTCTTC	CASRMGLAGYNEQFF	TRBJ2-1	TRBD2	TRBV7-6	once
TGTGCCAGCAGGGACAGGGGTTCACCCCTCCACTTT	CASRDRGSPLHF	TRBJ1-6	TRBD1	TRBV6-1	once
TGCGCCAGCAGCCGGGGGGGCAGGGGCTTTACCGGGGAGCTGTTTTTT	CASSRGGRGFTGELFF	TRBJ2-2	.	TRBV4-1	.
TGCGCCAGCAGCTTTAGGACTAGCGGTCCAGGGGATGAGCAGTTCTTC	CASSFRTSGPGDEQFF	TRBJ2-1	TRBD2	TRBV5-1	.
TGCGCCAGCAGCGTGGGACTAGCGGGAGGGACCGGGGGGACCCAGTACTTC	CASSVGLAGGTGGTQYF	TRBJ2-5	TRBD2	TRBV5-1	.
TGTGCCAGTAGTCCGACAGGAGGCAATCAGCCCCAGCATTTT	CASSPTGGNQPQHF	TRBJ1-5	.	TRBV19	.
TGCGCCAGCAGCCAGGAGGCCCGGGACACGAGATTCTCTGGGGCCAACGTCCTGACTTTC	CASSQEARDTRFSGANVLTF	TRBJ2-6	.	TRBV4-1	.
TGTGCCAGCAGTTTTGGGGGAGTGGGGGAAAAACTGTTTTTT	CASSFGGVGEKLFF	TRBJ1-4	.	TRBV28	.
TGTGCCAGTAGTCCCCAGGGAAGCAATCAGCCCCAGCATTTT	CASSPQGSNQPQHF	TRBJ1-5	.	TRBV19	.
TGTGCCTGGAGTGTACGGTATAGGGCCACCGGGGAGCTGTTTTTT	CAWSVRYRATGELFF	TRBJ2-2	.	TRBV30	.
TGTGCCAGTAGGGACAGCGGCAATCAGCCCCAGCATTTT	CASRDSGNQPQHF	TRBJ1-5	.	TRBV19	.
TGTGCCAGCAGAGGGGGGACAGGGGGCTCCTACGAGCAGTACTTC	CASRGGTGGSYEQYF	TRBJ2-7	TRBD1	TRBV28	.
TGTGCCAGTAGTATAAAACAGACAAGGAGGAACGGCTACACCTTC	CASSIKQTRRNGYTF	TRBJ1-2	.	TRBV19	.
TGTGCCAGCAGCTTGGACAGGGGAAACTACGAGCAGTACTTC	CASSLDRGNYEQYF	TRBJ2-7	TRBD1	TRBV5-5	.
TGTGCCAGCAGAGAAGGGTCGGCCACCGGGGAGCTGTTTTTT	CASREGSATGELFF	TRBJ2-2	.	TRBV2	.
TGTGCCAGCAGCTTAGTCACGGGAGCCGAGCAGTTCTTC	CASSLVTGAEQFF	TRBJ2-1	.	TRBV7-2	.
TGCGCCAGCAGCCGAACCGGGACTAGCGGGGGACAAGAGACCCAGTACTTC	CASSRTGTSGGQETQYF	TRBJ2-5	TRBD2	TRBV5-1	once
TGTGCCAGCAGTACCTTCGGGAGAGAAACCGGGGAGCTGTTTTTT	CASSTFGRETGELFF	TRBJ2-2	.	TRBV6-5	.
TGTGCCAGCAGCTTCGGACTTACCTACGAGCAGTACTTC	CASSFGLTYEQYF	TRBJ2-7	.	TRBV7-6	.
TGCGCCAGCTCTGGTTTTGGGCCCCCTGGTACTGAAGCTTTCTTT	CASSGFGPPGTEAFF	TRBJ1-1	.	TRBV5-1	.
TGTGCCAGCAGCCCCTACGGACTTTACGAGCAGTACTTC	CASSPYGLYEQYF	TRBJ2-7	.	TRBV16	.
TGTGCCAGCAGCTTGAGGGGAACAGGAAACACCATATATTTT	CASSLRGTGNTIYF	TRBJ1-3	.	TRBV7-8	.
TGCAGTGCTAGAGATTACCGAGCTTTCTTT	CSARDYRAFF	TRBJ1-1	.	TRBV20-1	.
TGTGCCAGCAGTCTGAGACTAGCGGGAATCGGCGAGCAGTACTTC	CASSLRLAGIGEQYF	TRBJ2-7	TRBD2	TRBV28	.
TGTGCCAGCAGCACGCCTAAAACTACCCAGTACTTC	CASSTPKTTQYF	TRBJ2-5	.	TRBV7-9	.
TGTGCCAGCAGTTGGGGGTATCAGCCCCAGCATTTT	CASSWGYQPQHF	TRBJ1-5	.	TRBV28	.
TGTGCCAGCAGTCACCATGCGGACTGGTCCTACGAGCAGTACTTC	CASSHHADWSYEQYF	TRBJ2-7	.	TRBV28	.
TGTGCCAGCAGCCACTCGGCGGGGGCTGGGGCCAACGTCCTGACTTTC	CASSHSAGAGANVLTF	TRBJ2-6	TRBD2	TRBV28	.
TGCGCCAGCAGCCAAGCCCAAGCCCGACAGACCAAAAACATTCAGTACTTC	CASSQAQARQTKNIQYF	TRBJ2-4	.	TRBV4-1	.
TGTGCTAGTGGTCTAGGGACTAGCGGGAAGTACAATGAGCAGTTCTTC	CASGLGTSGKYNEQFF	TRBJ2-1	TRBD2	TRBV12-5	.
TGTGCCAGCAGCCCGGACAGGCGCTCTTCCTACGAGCAGTACTTC	CASSPDRRSSYEQYF	TRBJ2-7	TRBD1	TRBV5-8	.
TGTGCCAGTAGTATTTGGTCCTCGGGGGGCACAGCCAACGTCCTGACTTTC	CASSIWSSGGTANVLTF	TRBJ2-6	.	TRBV19	.
TGTGCCAGCAGTCGTTCCGATAGGGGGCAGGTCACTGAAGCTTTCTTT	CASSRSDRGQVTEAFF	TRBJ1-1	TRBD1	TRBV6-6	.
TGTGCCAGCAGCACCGAGCGTGGGCGCTTCTCCTACGAGCAGTACTTC	CASSTERGRFSYEQYF	TRBJ2-7	.	TRBV28	once
TGTGCCAGCACTGGGGGCTCCTATGGCTACACCTTC	CASTGGSYGYTF	TRBJ1-2	.	TRBV11-2	.
TGTGCCAGCTCACCACCGGGCAGGGAGGGTGAAAAACTGTTTTTT	CASSPPGREGEKLFF	TRBJ1-4	.	TRBV18	.
TGTGCCAGCAGTCTCCGGACTAGGGAAGAGACCCAGTACTTC	CASSLRTREETQYF	TRBJ2-5	TRBD2	TRBV27	.
TGTGCCAGCAGCTTAGCGCGTGGGTTGGACTATGGCTACACCTTC	CASSLARGLDYGYTF	TRBJ1-2	.	TRBV7-9	.
TGCGCCAGCAGTGAGTCGTGGGCGTTGGGGACCGGGGAGCTGTTTTTT	CASSESWALGTGELFF	TRBJ2-2	.	TRBV10-2	.
TGTGCCAGCAGCTCAATTCTAGCGGGAGGCGAGACCCAGTACTTC	CASSSILAGGETQYF	TRBJ2-5	TRBD2	TRBV5-4	few
TGTGCCAGCGGCGAGATCCAAGAGACCCAGTACTTC	CASGEIQETQYF	TRBJ2-5	.	TRBV28	.
TGTGCCAGCTCACCGGGGGGAGGCAATCAGCCCCAGCATTTT	CASSPGGGNQPQHF	TRBJ1-5	.	TRBV18	.
TGTGCCAGCAGTTTGCCGGGACAGCCTAACTATGGCTACACCTTC	CASSLPGQPNYGYTF	TRBJ1-2	TRBD1	TRBV28	.
TGTGCCAGTAGTAGGCTAGCGGGAGATTTGAGCAGTGAGCAGTTCTTC	CASSRLAGDLSSEQFF	TRBJ2-1	TRBD2	TRBV19	once
TGTGCCAGCATAAAGGGACAGGGTTATGAAAAACTGTTTTTT	CASIKGQGYEKLFF	TRBJ1-4	TRBD1	TRBV28	.